Listed below are T cell receptor beta chains from one sample, sequenced in a study of T-cell memory formation after mild COVID-19. Using its own MiXCR run on the 5' RACE reads, TCRdb lists one record per CDR3 protein. The sample holds 350,000 to 450,000 distinct CDR3 sequences, approximately 29% seen once. The specimen sequenced was PBMCs or a T cell subset sorted from them (not recorded which). These receptors all come from an adult woman who had mild COVID-19 (a few samples of this study predate the infection). Cell type and time point are not known. Each CDR3 is given with its conserved first and last residue. Fields, in order: clone size, J gene, D gene, V gene, CDR3 DNA, CDR3 protein. D genes are given only for firm matches. The size entry is marked missing in some rows and otherwise reads once, few, many or a size class.

abundance: many; j_gene: TRBJ2-1; d_gene: .; v_gene: TRBV6-5; CDR3nt: TGTGCCAGCAGTCAGGCCGGCTGGAACTACAATGAGCAGTTCTTC; CDR3aa: CASSQAGWNYNEQFF
abundance: .; j_gene: TRBJ1-2; d_gene: .; v_gene: TRBV7-2; CDR3nt: TGTGCCAGCAGCCCCATTAATGGCTACACCTTC; CDR3aa: CASSPINGYTF
abundance: .; j_gene: TRBJ1-1; d_gene: TRBD1; v_gene: TRBV20-1; CDR3nt: TGCAGCGTCACCTCCGCCGACAGGGGGCTTGGAGCTTTCTTT; CDR3aa: CSVTSADRGLGAFF
abundance: .; j_gene: TRBJ2-7; d_gene: .; v_gene: TRBV7-6; CDR3nt: TGTGCCAGCAGCCCGGGGGTTACCGCCTCCTACGAGCAGTACTTC; CDR3aa: CASSPGVTASYEQYF
abundance: .; j_gene: TRBJ1-2; d_gene: .; v_gene: TRBV2; CDR3nt: TGTGCCAGCAGGATTGGGCAGTCTAACTATGGCTACACCTTC; CDR3aa: CASRIGQSNYGYTF
abundance: .; j_gene: TRBJ2-3; d_gene: TRBD2; v_gene: TRBV20-1; CDR3nt: TGCAGTGCCACAAGCGGGAGGGCCTCCTCAGATACGCAGTATTTT; CDR3aa: CSATSGRASSDTQYF
abundance: few; j_gene: TRBJ2-3; d_gene: TRBD2; v_gene: TRBV4-2; CDR3nt: TGTGCCAGCAGCCCGGGACTAGCGGGAGGAGATACGCAGTATTTT; CDR3aa: CASSPGLAGGDTQYF
abundance: few; j_gene: TRBJ1-5; d_gene: .; v_gene: TRBV24-1; CDR3nt: TGTGCCACCAGTCGAACAGGGCCAGGGATTCAGCCCCAGCATTTT; CDR3aa: CATSRTGPGIQPQHF
abundance: many; j_gene: TRBJ2-3; d_gene: TRBD2; v_gene: TRBV27; CDR3nt: TGTGCCAGCAGATCAGCGGGGCGCACAGATACGCAGTATTTT; CDR3aa: CASRSAGRTDTQYF
abundance: .; j_gene: TRBJ1-5; d_gene: .; v_gene: TRBV7-9; CDR3nt: TGTGCCAGCAGCTATTCGGGGTCTCCAAGTCCCCAGCATTTT; CDR3aa: CASSYSGSPSPQHF
abundance: once; j_gene: TRBJ1-5; d_gene: .; v_gene: TRBV19; CDR3nt: TGTGCCAGTAGTATCGCAGGTGGTCAGCCCCAGCATTTT; CDR3aa: CASSIAGGQPQHF
abundance: .; j_gene: TRBJ1-3; d_gene: .; v_gene: TRBV6-2/TRBV6-3; CDR3nt: TGTGCCAGCACCGAAGGACAGTTCTCTGGAAACACCATATATTTT; CDR3aa: CASTEGQFSGNTIYF
abundance: .; j_gene: TRBJ1-3; d_gene: .; v_gene: TRBV9; CDR3nt: TGTGCCAGCAGCGTAGACAGTCCGTCTGGAAACACCATATATTTT; CDR3aa: CASSVDSPSGNTIYF
abundance: once; j_gene: TRBJ2-2; d_gene: .; v_gene: TRBV5-5; CDR3nt: TGTGCCAGCAGCTTGGGCCCCCGGGGGCCGAACACCGGGGAGCTGTTTTTT; CDR3aa: CASSLGPRGPNTGELFF
abundance: .; j_gene: TRBJ2-7; d_gene: TRBD1; v_gene: TRBV24-1; CDR3nt: TGTGCCACCAGTGGGGACAGCTCACCCTACGAGCAGTACTTC; CDR3aa: CATSGDSSPYEQYF
abundance: .; j_gene: TRBJ2-1; d_gene: TRBD2; v_gene: TRBV7-8; CDR3nt: TGTGCCAGCAGCTTAGGGCGGGGGTTCTCCAATGAGCAGTTCTTC; CDR3aa: CASSLGRGFSNEQFF
abundance: .; j_gene: TRBJ1-1; d_gene: .; v_gene: TRBV5-8; CDR3nt: TGTGCCAGCAGCTCCCAGGGGCAACTGAACACTGAAGCTTTCTTT; CDR3aa: CASSSQGQLNTEAFF
abundance: few; j_gene: TRBJ2-7; d_gene: TRBD2; v_gene: TRBV3-1; CDR3nt: TGTGCCAGCAGCCAAGAACTAGCGAAGGGCTACGAGCAGTACTTC; CDR3aa: CASSQELAKGYEQYF
abundance: once; j_gene: TRBJ1-5; d_gene: .; v_gene: TRBV2; CDR3nt: TGTGCCAGCAGTGAACAGTCCGGGTGGGGCAATCAGCCCCAGCATTTT; CDR3aa: CASSEQSGWGNQPQHF
abundance: .; j_gene: TRBJ1-6; d_gene: .; v_gene: TRBV4-1; CDR3nt: TGCGCCAGCAGCCAAGAGATGAACAGGGTAATTGGAAATTCACCCCTCCACTTT; CDR3aa: CASSQEMNRVIGNSPLHF
abundance: many; j_gene: TRBJ2-1; d_gene: .; v_gene: TRBV24-1; CDR3nt: TGTGCCACCAGAGGTGATAGCCCGTCAGGATACAATGAGCAGTTCTTC; CDR3aa: CATRGDSPSGYNEQFF
abundance: few; j_gene: TRBJ2-5; d_gene: TRBD1; v_gene: TRBV7-2; CDR3nt: TGTGCCAGCAGCCCACTGGGACAGGGGATTGGAGAGACCCAGTACTTC; CDR3aa: CASSPLGQGIGETQYF
abundance: many; j_gene: TRBJ2-3; d_gene: .; v_gene: TRBV15; CDR3nt: TGTGCCACCAGCAGACCCTTTAGCGGCTCCACAGATACGCAGTATTTT; CDR3aa: CATSRPFSGSTDTQYF
abundance: .; j_gene: TRBJ2-5; d_gene: TRBD2; v_gene: TRBV5-4; CDR3nt: TGTGCCAGCAGCTCAATACTAGCGGGGAGCCAGGAGACCCAGTACTTC; CDR3aa: CASSSILAGSQETQYF
abundance: .; j_gene: TRBJ1-2; d_gene: TRBD1; v_gene: TRBV6-6; CDR3nt: TGTGCCAGCAGATTCGGGACAGGGGAATTTTTTGGCTACACCTTC; CDR3aa: CASRFGTGEFFGYTF
abundance: .; j_gene: TRBJ2-7; d_gene: TRBD2; v_gene: TRBV12-3/TRBV12-4; CDR3nt: TGTGCCAGCAGTTTATCTAGCGGGAGCACGCACGAGCAGTACTTC; CDR3aa: CASSLSSGSTHEQYF
abundance: .; j_gene: TRBJ1-2; d_gene: .; v_gene: TRBV7-2; CDR3nt: TGTGCCAGCAGCCCGTATATAGAAACTAACTATGGCTACACCTTC; CDR3aa: CASSPYIETNYGYTF
abundance: few; j_gene: TRBJ2-7; d_gene: TRBD2; v_gene: TRBV25-1; CDR3nt: TGTGCCAGCAGTGATATGGGGGGGGGCTACGAGCAGTACTTC; CDR3aa: CASSDMGGGYEQYF
abundance: few; j_gene: TRBJ1-1; d_gene: TRBD1; v_gene: TRBV29-1; CDR3nt: TGCAGCGTTACTTCAGGGGGAACTGAAGCTTTCTTT; CDR3aa: CSVTSGGTEAFF
abundance: .; j_gene: TRBJ2-3; d_gene: TRBD2; v_gene: TRBV7-3; CDR3nt: TGTGCCAGCAGCACTAACGGGGGGACAGATACGCAGTATTTT; CDR3aa: CASSTNGGTDTQYF
abundance: few; j_gene: TRBJ2-1; d_gene: .; v_gene: TRBV30; CDR3nt: TGTGCCTGGAGTGTACGAAACGATGAGCAGTTCTTC; CDR3aa: CAWSVRNDEQFF
abundance: .; j_gene: TRBJ1-2; d_gene: .; v_gene: TRBV12-3/TRBV12-4; CDR3nt: TGTGCCAGCAGGACCGGGCCCCCCGTGGATGGCTACACCTTC; CDR3aa: CASRTGPPVDGYTF
abundance: few; j_gene: TRBJ2-1; d_gene: .; v_gene: TRBV7-9; CDR3nt: TGTGCCAGCAGCTTAGAGTTGGGATTTTGGGAGCAGTTCTTC; CDR3aa: CASSLELGFWEQFF
abundance: few; j_gene: TRBJ2-5; d_gene: TRBD1; v_gene: TRBV11-2; CDR3nt: TGTGCCAGCAAAATCGGGACAGGGTTAGAGACCCAGTACTTC; CDR3aa: CASKIGTGLETQYF
abundance: many; j_gene: TRBJ2-7; d_gene: TRBD2; v_gene: TRBV4-1; CDR3nt: TGCGCCAGCAGCCTCTCAGCGGGGACCGGTAGGGAGCAGTACTTC; CDR3aa: CASSLSAGTGREQYF
abundance: .; j_gene: TRBJ1-5; d_gene: .; v_gene: TRBV5-6; CDR3nt: TGTGCCAGCAGCTTAAGTATTAGCAATCAGCCCCAGCATTTT; CDR3aa: CASSLSISNQPQHF
abundance: .; j_gene: TRBJ2-7; d_gene: TRBD2; v_gene: TRBV9; CDR3nt: TGTGCCAGCAGCGTTACTAGCGGGAGCCACGAGCAGTACTTC; CDR3aa: CASSVTSGSHEQYF
abundance: .; j_gene: TRBJ2-4; d_gene: .; v_gene: TRBV25-1; CDR3nt: TGTGCCAGCAGTTTTACGAACATTCAGTACTTC; CDR3aa: CASSFTNIQYF
abundance: few; j_gene: TRBJ2-1; d_gene: .; v_gene: TRBV7-9; CDR3nt: TGTGCCAGCAGCGACGGACGCCTCTACAATGAGCAGTTCTTC; CDR3aa: CASSDGRLYNEQFF
abundance: .; j_gene: TRBJ1-2; d_gene: TRBD1; v_gene: TRBV25-1; CDR3nt: TGTGCCAGCAACCCCGGACAGGGACCCTATGGCTACACCTTC; CDR3aa: CASNPGQGPYGYTF
abundance: .; j_gene: TRBJ1-6; d_gene: TRBD1; v_gene: TRBV6-5; CDR3nt: TGTGCCAGCACCAGAAACCGGGACAGGGCGGCCCATTCACCCCTCCACTTT; CDR3aa: CASTRNRDRAAHSPLHF
abundance: few; j_gene: TRBJ2-2; d_gene: .; v_gene: TRBV9; CDR3nt: TGTGCCAGCAGCCGACCTACAGACACCGGGGAGCTGTTTTTT; CDR3aa: CASSRPTDTGELFF
abundance: once; j_gene: TRBJ2-3; d_gene: .; v_gene: TRBV12-5; CDR3nt: TGTGCTAGTGGTTTGGGGTTCTGGGACGGACCCACAGATACGCAGTATTTT; CDR3aa: CASGLGFWDGPTDTQYF
abundance: few; j_gene: TRBJ2-5; d_gene: .; v_gene: TRBV15; CDR3nt: TGTGCCACCAGCAGATCCCGGACGGCGGGTGCGGGGTTAGAGACCCAGTACTTC; CDR3aa: CATSRSRTAGAGLETQYF
abundance: .; j_gene: TRBJ1-1; d_gene: TRBD1; v_gene: TRBV4-1; CDR3nt: TGCGCCAGCAGCCAAGATACAGGGGGAAGGGCTGAAGCTTTCTTT; CDR3aa: CASSQDTGGRAEAFF
abundance: .; j_gene: TRBJ1-5; d_gene: .; v_gene: TRBV12-3/TRBV12-4; CDR3nt: TGTGCCAGCAGTGCGCAGGCGAATCAGCCCCAGCATTTT; CDR3aa: CASSAQANQPQHF
abundance: .; j_gene: TRBJ2-1; d_gene: .; v_gene: TRBV19; CDR3nt: TGTGCCAGTAGTCCCAGGGGGACTGGCTCCTACAATGAGCAGTTCTTC; CDR3aa: CASSPRGTGSYNEQFF
abundance: .; j_gene: TRBJ1-6; d_gene: TRBD1; v_gene: TRBV5-1; CDR3nt: TGCGCCAGCAGCCCGAGGACAGGGTTTGGATCACCCCTCCACTTT; CDR3aa: CASSPRTGFGSPLHF